This T cell receptor beta chain was sequenced in a study of shared T cell receptors in the human thymus. The assay was immunoSEQ multiplex PCR, and TCRdb's table has in-frame clones only and misses some. The sample yields roughly 410,000 clones, approximately 95% seen once. This clone appeared a few times. This sample includes further DNA sequences coding for the same CDR3. This receptor was taken from a human donor. The sequenced sample consisted of thymocytes.

The CDR3 spells CSARRSYEQYF. The CDR3 bases are TGCAGTGCTAGGCGTTCCTACGAGCAGTACTTC. This chain connects TRBV20-1 to TRBJ2-7, with D hard to call. The CDR3 runs to 11 residues. Germline V gene lookup returns CDR1 DFQATT and CDR2 SNEGSKA (reference sequence). V lost 3 bases to trimming and J lost 1 base, with 4 bases between them.